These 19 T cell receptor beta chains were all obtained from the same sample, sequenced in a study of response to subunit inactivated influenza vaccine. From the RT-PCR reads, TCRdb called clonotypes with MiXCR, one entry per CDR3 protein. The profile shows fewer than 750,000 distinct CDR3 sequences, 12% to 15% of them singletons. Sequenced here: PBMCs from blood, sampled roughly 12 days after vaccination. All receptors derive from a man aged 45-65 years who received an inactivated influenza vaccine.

This chain's CDR3 is CASSYQATGELFF. In nucleotides, the CDR3 is TGTGCCAGCAGTTACCAGGCAACCGGGGAGCTGTTTTTT. The chain joins TRBV6-6 to TRBJ2-2; D gene uncertain. The CDR3 is 13 amino acids. The V end was cut by 2 bases, the J end by 5 bases, with 6 bases between. CDR1 is MNHNY, CDR2 SVGAGI, per germline (reference sequence).

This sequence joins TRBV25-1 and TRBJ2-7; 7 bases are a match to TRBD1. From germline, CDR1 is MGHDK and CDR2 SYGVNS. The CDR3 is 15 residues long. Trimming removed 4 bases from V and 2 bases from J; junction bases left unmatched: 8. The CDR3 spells CASSGIGQVTYEQYF. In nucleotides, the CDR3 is TGTGCCAGCAGTGGGATAGGACAGGTTACCTACGAGCAGTACTTC.

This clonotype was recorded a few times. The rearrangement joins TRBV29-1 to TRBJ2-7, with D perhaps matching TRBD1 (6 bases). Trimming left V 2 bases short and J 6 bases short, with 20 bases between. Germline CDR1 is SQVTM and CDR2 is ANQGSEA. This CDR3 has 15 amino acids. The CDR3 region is CSVEYRQGKDFEQYF. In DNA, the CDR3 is TGCAGCGTTGAATATAGGCAGGGGAAAGATTTCGAGCAGTACTTC.

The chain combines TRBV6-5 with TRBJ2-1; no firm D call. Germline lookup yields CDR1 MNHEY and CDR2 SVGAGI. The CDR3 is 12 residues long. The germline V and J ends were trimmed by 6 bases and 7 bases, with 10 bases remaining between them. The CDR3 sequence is CASRAWENEQFF. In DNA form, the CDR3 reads TGTGCCAGCAGGGCCTGGGAAAATGAGCAGTTCTTC.

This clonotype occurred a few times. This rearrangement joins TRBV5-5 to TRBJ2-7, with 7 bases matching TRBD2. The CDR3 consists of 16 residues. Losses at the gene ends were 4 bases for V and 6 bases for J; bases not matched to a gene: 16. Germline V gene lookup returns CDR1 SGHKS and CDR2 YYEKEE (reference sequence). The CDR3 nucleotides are TGTGCCAGCAGCCCCAGGTGGGGGACTACCCCAAGCGAGCAGTACTTC. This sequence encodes CASSPRWGTTPSEQYF.

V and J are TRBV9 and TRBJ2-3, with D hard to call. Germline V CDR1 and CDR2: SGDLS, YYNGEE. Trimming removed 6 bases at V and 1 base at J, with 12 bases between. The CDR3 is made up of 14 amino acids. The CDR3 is CASTLGDRTDTQYF. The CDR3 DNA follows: TGTGCCAGCACCCTAGGCGACCGCACAGATACGCAGTATTTT.

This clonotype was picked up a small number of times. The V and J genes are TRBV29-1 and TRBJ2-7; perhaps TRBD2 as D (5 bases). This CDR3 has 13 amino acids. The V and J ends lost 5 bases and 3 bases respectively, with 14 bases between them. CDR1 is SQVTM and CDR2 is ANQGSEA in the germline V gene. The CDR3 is CSVSNGADYEQYF. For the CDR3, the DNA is TGCAGCGTTTCTAACGGAGCGGACTACGAGCAGTACTTC.

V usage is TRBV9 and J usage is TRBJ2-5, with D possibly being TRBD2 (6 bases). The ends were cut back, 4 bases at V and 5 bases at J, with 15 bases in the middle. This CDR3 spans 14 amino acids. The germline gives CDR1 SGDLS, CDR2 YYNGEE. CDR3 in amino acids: CASSPRGGWETQYF. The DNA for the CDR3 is TGTGCCAGCAGCCCCCGCGGAGGGTGGGAGACCCAGTACTTC.

The CDR3 bases are TGTGCCAGCAGCCAGATCCTAGGGTTAGAGACCCAGTACTTC. Translated, it gives CASSQILGLETQYF. This sequence joins TRBV7-2 and TRBJ2-5, with D unresolved. Germline lookup yields CDR1 SGHTA and CDR2 FQGNSA. Trimming pared 5 bases from V and 4 bases from J, leaving 14 bases between. This CDR3 has 14 amino acids. Full variable domain (outside the CDR3, taken from reference TRBV7-2 and TRBJ2-5): GAGVSQSPSNKVTEKGKDVELRCDPISGHTALYWYRQSLGQGLEFLIYFQGNSAPDKSGLPSDRFSAERTGGSVSTLTIQRTQQEDSAVYLCASSQILGLETQYFGPGTRLLVL.

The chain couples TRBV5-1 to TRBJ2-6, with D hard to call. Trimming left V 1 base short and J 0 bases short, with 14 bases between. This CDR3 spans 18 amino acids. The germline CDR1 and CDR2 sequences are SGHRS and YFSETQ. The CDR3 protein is CASSLIGPGSSGANVLTF. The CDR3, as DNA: TGCGCCAGCAGCTTGATAGGCCCCGGATCCTCTGGGGCCAACGTCCTGACTTTC.

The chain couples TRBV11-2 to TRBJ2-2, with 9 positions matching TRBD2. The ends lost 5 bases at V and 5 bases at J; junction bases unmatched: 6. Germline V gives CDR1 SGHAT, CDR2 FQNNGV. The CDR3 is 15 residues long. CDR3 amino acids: CASSPGTSRTGELFF. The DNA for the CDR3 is TGTGCCAGCAGCCCCGGGACTAGCAGAACCGGGGAGCTGTTTTTT.

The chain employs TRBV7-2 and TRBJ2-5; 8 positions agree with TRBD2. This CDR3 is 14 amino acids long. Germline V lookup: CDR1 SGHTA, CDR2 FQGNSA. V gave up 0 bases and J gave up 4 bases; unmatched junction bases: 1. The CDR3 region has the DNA TGTGCCAGCAGCTTAGCGCGGGAGGCAGAGACCCAGTACTTC. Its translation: CASSLAREAETQYF.

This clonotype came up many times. The CDR3 DNA is TGTGCCAGCAGTTTGGCGGGGGAGGGTTACGAGCAGTACTTC. Translating gives CASSLAGEGYEQYF. The chain has TRBV12-3 or TRBV12-4 and TRBJ2-7, with TRBD2 matching 7 bases. With V trimmed by 3 bases and J by 4 bases, 6 bases remained unmatched. CDR3 length equals 14 residues.

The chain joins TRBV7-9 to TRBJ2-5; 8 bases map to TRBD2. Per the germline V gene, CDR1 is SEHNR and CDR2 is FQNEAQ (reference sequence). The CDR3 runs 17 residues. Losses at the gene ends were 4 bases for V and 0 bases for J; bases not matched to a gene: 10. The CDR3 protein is CASSSLSSGVYQETQYF. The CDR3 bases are TGTGCCAGCAGCTCCTTAAGTAGCGGGGTGTACCAAGAGACCCAGTACTTC.

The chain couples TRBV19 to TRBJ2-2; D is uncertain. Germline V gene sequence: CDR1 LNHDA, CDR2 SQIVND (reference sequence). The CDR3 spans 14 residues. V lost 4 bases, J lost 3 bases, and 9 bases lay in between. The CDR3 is CASSTLRDTGELFF. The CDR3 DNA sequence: TGTGCCAGTAGTACCCTCAGAGACACCGGGGAGCTGTTTTTT. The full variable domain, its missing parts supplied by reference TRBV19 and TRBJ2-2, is DGGITQSPKYLFRKEGQNVTLSCEQNLNHDAMYWYRQDPGQGLRLIYYSQIVNDFQKGDIAEGYSVSREKKESFPLTVTSAQKNPTAFYLCASSTLRDTGELFFGEGSRLTVL.

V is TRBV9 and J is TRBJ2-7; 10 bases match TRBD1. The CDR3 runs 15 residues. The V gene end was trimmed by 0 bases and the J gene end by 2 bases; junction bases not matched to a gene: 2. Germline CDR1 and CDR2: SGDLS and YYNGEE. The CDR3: CASSVGDRGTYEQYF. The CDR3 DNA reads TGTGCCAGCAGCGTAGGGGACAGGGGAACCTACGAGCAGTACTTC.

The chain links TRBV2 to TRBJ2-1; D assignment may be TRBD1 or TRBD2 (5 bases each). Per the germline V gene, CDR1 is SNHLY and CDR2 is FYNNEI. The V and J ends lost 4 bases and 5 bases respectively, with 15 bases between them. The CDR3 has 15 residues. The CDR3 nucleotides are TGTGCCAGCAGTGGGTCACCAGGGAGAGACAATGAGCAGTTCTTC. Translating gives CASSGSPGRDNEQFF. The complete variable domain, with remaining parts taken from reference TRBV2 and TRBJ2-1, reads EPEVTQTPSHQVTQMGQEVILRCVPISNHLYFYWYRQILGQKVEFLVSFYNNEISEKSEIFDDQFSVERPDGSNFTLKIRSTKLEDSAMYFCASSGSPGRDNEQFFGPGTRLTVL.

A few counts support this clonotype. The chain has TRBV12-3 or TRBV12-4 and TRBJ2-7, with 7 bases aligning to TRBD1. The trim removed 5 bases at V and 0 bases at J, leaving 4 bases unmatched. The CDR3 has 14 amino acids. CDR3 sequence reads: CASSHGTVSYEQYF. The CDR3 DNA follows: TGTGCCAGCAGTCACGGGACAGTCTCCTACGAGCAGTACTTC.

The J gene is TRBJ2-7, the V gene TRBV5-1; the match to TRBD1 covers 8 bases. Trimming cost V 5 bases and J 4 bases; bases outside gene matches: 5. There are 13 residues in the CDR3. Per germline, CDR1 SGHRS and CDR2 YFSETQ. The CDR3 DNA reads TGCGCCAGCAGTTTCAGGGGGCAATACGAGCAGTACTTC. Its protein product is CASSFRGQYEQYF.